Included here is one T cell receptor beta chain sequence, with context. No antigen is known for it. These data originate in a study of T cells in Graves' hyperthyroidism and ophthalmopathy. Whole-study results and caveats: A 13 V-J signature model discriminated ophthalmopathy versus stable hyperthyroidism.

CDR3 length equals 18 residues. Germline lookup yields CDR1 DFQATT and CDR2 SNEGSKA (reference sequence). Between the trimmed V and J ends, which lost 3 bases and 4 bases, there was a span of 22 bases. The source material, RNA transcripts, was used to amplify TCR beta CDR3 regions. A set of HTBI primers served as the primers for a first-round RT-PCR of the TCR CDR3. TCRdb reprocessed the multiplex PCR reads with MiXCR, giving one entry per CDR3 protein. The table includes a few hundred thousand distinct CDR3 sequences, about 43% detected once. V and J are TRBV20-1 and TRBJ2-6, with D uncertain. This clonotype was obtained from a woman aged 18-30 years with Graves' hyperthyroidism. Sequencing used peripheral blood or thyroid tissue (not recorded which). For the CDR3, the DNA is TGCAGTGCTAGTGGCCTAGGGCGGCCGGCACTCGGGGCCAACGTCCTGACTTTC. Translation gives CSASGLGRPALGANVLTF.